The sequence of this TCR beta chain was determined in a study of cytomegalovirus exposure and HLA in healthy donors. Turning to the study itself: In an early release, HLA-typed donors contributed 90 million or so unique TCR sequences. Researchers found that around 80% of 398 genotyped donors fell within the Caucasian-associated ancestry cluster.

As for this clone: What it recognizes is unknown.

This CDR3 is 15 amino acids long. Germline CDR1 and CDR2: MGHRA and YSYEKL. J lost 5 bases, V lost 2 bases, and 5 bases had no gene match. Study-wide results and limits: In vitro data verified three CMV-associated chains as specific for CMV antigens. Looking again later, the authors saw that most CMV-associated TCR beta chains seemed HLA-restricted.

The PCR ran on 60 Vbeta and 13 Jbeta primers. Assay: immunoSEQ multiplex PCR; the TCRdb copy retains only in-frame clones and omits some. The sample yields roughly 130,000 clones, around 67% seen once. Sample: PBMCs. The V and J genes are TRBV4-1 and TRBJ2-5; 10 bases align to TRBD2. The origin of this receptor is a man aged 18 to 29 in good health and CMV-seropositive. DNA of the CDR3: TGCGCCAGCAGCCAACATAGCGGGGGGCGGGAGACCCAGTACTTC. It translates to CASSQHSGGRETQYF.